This TCR beta chain was identified during a study of spatial heterogeneity in lung cancer. Study-level information: There was a strong correlation between the counts of TCR transcripts measured in tumor regions and a T cell transcriptional module score that was calculated from matched bulk RNA-seq.

Specified time point: sample taken at primary tumor resection. Every cDNA TCR molecule received its own unique molecular identifier. TCRdb fed the 5' RACE reads into MiXCR, producing one record per CDR3 protein. The data contain 25,000 to 30,000 distinct CDR3 sequences, roughly 6.9% of them singletons. Germline loops: CDR1 SGHTA, CDR2 FQGNSA. This CDR3 spans 14 amino acids. V was trimmed by 3 bases and J by 6 bases, leaving 9 bases between them. This clonotype was detected many times. Its antigen is still unknown. Findings and caveats of the study: Tumoral mutation counts were tracked by counts of expanded intratumoral alpha and beta TCRs. Estimation of coverage gave values of around 7% for alpha and 13% to 15% for beta chains in tumor T cells.

This sequence was found in a male donor with early-stage non-small cell lung cancer. Sequences were derived from lung tumor tissue, sampled at surgery. The V gene is TRBV7-2, the J gene TRBJ1-6; D uncertain. CDR3 residues: CASSLSHRNSPLHF. CDR3 sequence (DNA): TGTGCCAGCAGCTTGAGTCACCGTAATTCACCCCTCCACTTT.